This T cell receptor beta chain was recorded in a study of cytomegalovirus exposure and HLA in healthy donors. Notes on the study in general: Certain indistinguishable V segments, among them TRBV6-2 and TRBV6-3, were excluded. Later analysis reportedly placed an Asian-associated ancestry cluster below the roughly 640-donor mean in N-insertions. Previously analyzed data showed that most TCR beta V segments were productive at a frequency of about 87% or about 30%. In vitro assays verified that three CMV-associated chains recognized CMV antigens specifically.

Worth noting for this clone: Its target is unknown.

CDR3 length: 14 residues. Germline CDR1 SGHTA, CDR2 FQGNSA. V lost 2 bases and J lost 1, with 6 bases in between. The PCR had 60 Vbeta and 13 Jbeta primers. Clones were read by immunoSEQ multiplex PCR, and TCRdb kept only the in-frame ones, dropping some. The sample holds over 120,000 clones, 75% to 80% seen once. This sequence joins TRBV7-2 and TRBJ2-1, with D unclear. The sequence derives from a male donor in good health and CMV-seronegative. Sequenced sample: PBMCs. The chain's CDR3 is CASSLTGSYNEQFF. CDR3 nucleotides: TGTGCCAGCAGCTTAACCGGTTCCTACAATGAGCAGTTCTTC.